These 16 T cell receptor beta chains were all obtained from the same sample, sequenced in a study of graft-versus-host responses after intestinal transplantation. Profiling relied on immunoSEQ multiplex PCR, and the TCRdb table lists in-frame clones only, not all of them. Seen here are 70,000 or so clones, approximately 84% observed once, and the top ten hold 0.39%. For these receptors, no antigen is known. The sample in question was unstimulated CD4+ T cells sorted from spleen or lymph node cells, obtained before transplant. These receptor sequences come from a human donor who was the organ donor for an intestinal transplant.

This clone was seen a handful of times. The genes are TRBV7-9 and TRBJ1-2, with D hard to call. Trimming pared 7 bases from V and 4 bases from J, leaving 16 bases between. The germline CDR1 and CDR2 sequences are SEHNR and FQNEAQ (reference sequence). The CDR3 covers 14 residues. The CDR3 nucleotides are TGTGCCAGCACTGGGAGTGGGGTGGGCTATGGCTACACCTTC. Translation gives CASTGSGVGYGYTF.

CDR3 residues: CASSVPTGIPGELFF. CDR3 nucleotides: TGTGCCAGCAGCGTACCGACAGGGATCCCCGGGGAGCTGTTTTTT. This chain uses TRBV9 with TRBJ2-2; TRBD1 matches at 7 bases. This CDR3 contains 15 residues. Germline CDR1 and CDR2: SGDLS and YYNGEE. V gave up 1 base and J gave up 6 bases; unmatched junction bases: 6. Combining the CDR3 with reference TRBV9 and TRBJ2-2 gives the whole variable domain DSGVTQTPKHLITATGQRVTLRCSPRSGDLSVYWYQQSLDQGLQFLIQYYNGEERAKGNILERFSAQQFPDLHSELNLSSLELGDSALYFCASSVPTGIPGELFFGEGSRLTVL.

This clone showed up just once. The chain links TRBV6-5 to TRBJ1-5; the D is unclear. V was shortened by 6 bases and J by 3 bases, with 15 bases between the two germline ends. The CDR3 length is 15 residues. Germline values: CDR1 MNHEY, CDR2 SVGAGI. CDR3 sequence reads: CASSLDLTTNQPQHF. CDR3 nucleotides: TGTGCCAGCAGCCTAGACCTGACCACCAATCAGCCCCAGCATTTT.

The chain recombines TRBV5-1 with TRBJ2-5, with TRBD1 identical over 8 bases. The CDR3 has 15 amino acids. With V trimmed by 1 base and J by 1 base, 3 bases remained unmatched. Germline V gives CDR1 SGHRS, CDR2 YFSETQ. This CDR3 reads CASSLYRGVQETQYF. The CDR3 region has the DNA TGCGCCAGCAGCTTGTACAGGGGGGTCCAAGAGACCCAGTACTTC.

CDR3 DNA: TGTGCCATCAGTGAGTCGACCCGGGGTGGTAATTCACCCCTCCACTTT. This codes for CAISESTRGGNSPLHF. The chain recombines TRBV10-3 with TRBJ1-6, with no clear D. The germline V gene encodes CDR1 ENHRY and CDR2 SYGVKD. The CDR3 runs to 16 residues. V was clipped by 0 bases and J by 6 bases, with 12 bases between them.

The chain combines TRBV12-5 with TRBJ2-3, with D tentatively TRBD2 (5 bases). This CDR3 contains 13 residues. Germline V CDR1 and CDR2: LGHNT, FRNRAP. The V end lost 11 bases, the J end lost 3 bases, and 15 bases lay between the germline ends. The CDR3 here is CASNLGGTDTQYF. CDR3 DNA: TGTGCTTCGAACTTAGGAGGAACAGATACGCAGTATTTT.

Remarks on this clone: The junction does not match germline at one end; this may be a read error. The V call is TRBV7-7, the J call TRBJ1-6; D is ambiguous. There are 16 residues in the CDR3. The V gene's germline CDR1 is SSHAT and CDR2 FNYEAQ (reference sequence). CDR3 region: CASSREGGSYNSPLHF. The CDR3 DNA sequence: TGTGCTAGCAGCCGAGAGGGTGGGTCCTATAATTCACCCCTCCACTTT.

The genes are TRBV30 and TRBJ2-7, with D possibly matching TRBD2 (5 bases). CDR1 GTSNPN and CDR2 SVGIG come from the germline V gene (reference sequence). Trimming pared 1 base from V and 3 bases from J, leaving 13 bases between. CDR3 length: 14 residues. CDR3 in DNA: TGTGCCTGGAGTGACGAGGGAAGGAACTACGAGCAGTACGTC. It yields the protein CAWSDEGRNYEQYV.

The V and J genes are TRBV9 and TRBJ1-1; D is ambiguous. The CDR3 contains 11 residues. Per the germline V gene, CDR1 is SGDLS and CDR2 is YYNGEE. Trimming left V 3 bases short and J 10 bases short, with 10 bases between. As DNA, the CDR3 is TGTGCCAGCAGCGACGAGGGTCCAGCTTTCTTT. It yields the protein CASSDEGPAFF. Looking up the rest from reference TRBV9 and TRBJ1-1 gives the full variable domain: DSGVTQTPKHLITATGQRVTLRCSPRSGDLSVYWYQQSLDQGLQFLIQYYNGEERAKGNILERFSAQQFPDLHSELNLSSLELGDSALYFCASSDEGPAFFGQGTRLTVV.

The chain couples TRBV6-6 to TRBJ2-7; 7 positions agree with TRBD1. Trimming took 0 bases from V and 6 from J; bases not matched to a gene: 2. This CDR3 is 13 amino acids long. Germline CDR1 MNHNY, CDR2 SVGAGI (reference sequence). CDR3 residues: CASSYSTGLEQYV. The DNA for the CDR3 is TGTGCCAGCAGTTACTCGACAGGGCTCGAGCAGTACGTC.

This chain uses TRBV7-2 with TRBJ2-5; D is undetermined. Trimming pared 0 bases from V and 0 bases from J, leaving 8 bases between. The CDR3 runs 15 residues. CDR1 is SGHTA and CDR2 is FQGNSA in the germline V gene. CDR3 in amino acids: CASSLADSYQETQYF. The CDR3 DNA follows: TGTGCCAGCAGCTTAGCCGACTCGTACCAAGAGACCCAGTACTTC.

This clone has a single count. The chain carries TRBV30 and TRBJ1-6; no reliable D call. Germline V lookup: CDR1 GTSNPN, CDR2 SVGIG (reference sequence). This CDR3 has 17 residues. The germline V and J ends were trimmed by 0 bases and 4 bases, with 16 bases remaining between them. Here the CDR3 DNA reads TGTGCCTGGAGTGTAACGTATCCCGGGAGGTATAATTCACCCCTCCACTTT. Its protein is CAWSVTYPGRYNSPLHF.

V and J are TRBV23-1 and TRBJ1-3; possibly TRBD1 for D (6 bases). TRBV23-1 falls under the ORF class, with uncertain function. The CDR3 length is 18 residues. V shed 7 bases and J shed 4 bases, with 26 bases lying between them. The CDR3 sequence is CASTPIEAGVYAGNTIYF. In nucleotides, the CDR3 is TGCGCCAGCACTCCGATAGAAGCAGGGGTATACGCCGGAAACACCATATATTTT.

The chain recombines TRBV4-1 with TRBJ2-5; 11 bases are shared with TRBD2. Germline-derived CDR1 and CDR2 are MGHRA and YSYEKL. The J segment lost 1 base and the V segment lost 0 bases, leaving 7 bases of the junction unmatched. CDR3 length: 18 amino acids. For the CDR3, the DNA is TGCGCCAGCAGCCAAGAAGGGGGACTAGCGGTTTTCCAAGAGACCCAGTACTTC. This encodes CASSQEGGLAVFQETQYF.

V gene TRBV23-1 combines with J gene TRBJ2-3, with D perhaps TRBD1 (5 bases). TRBV23-1 falls under the ORF class, with uncertain function. The V and J ends lost 0 bases and 1 base respectively, with 5 bases between them. This CDR3 is built from 14 residues. In DNA, the CDR3 is TGCGCCAGCAGTCAATCAGGGGGCACAGATACGCAGTATTTT. It yields the protein CASSQSGGTDTQYF.

The J gene is TRBJ1-5, the V gene TRBV6-1; D might be TRBD1 (6 bases). V lost 2 bases to trimming and J lost 4 bases, with 24 bases between them. Germline CDR1 is MNHNS and CDR2 is SASEGT. The CDR3 is made up of 19 amino acids. CDR3 amino acids: CASSEWTEGLYPMNQPQHF. The CDR3 DNA reads as TGTGCCAGCAGTGAATGGACAGAAGGGTTATACCCGATGAATCAGCCCCAGCATTTT.